This TCR beta chain was sequenced during a study of CD8+ T cells in alopecia areata. For the study at large: Treated patients took oral tofacitinib at 5 to 10 mg twice daily. Study-wide results and limits: The study found that many expanded lesional clones persisted in scalp and blood during tofacitinib.

Treatment meaning: oral pan-JAK inhibitor, 5-10 mg twice daily. The authors extracted RNA and reverse transcribed it into cDNA as the sequencing template. Profiled with immunoSEQ multiplex PCR; TCRdb holds only in-frame clones, not every one. The sample holds around 120,000 clones; about 54% are singletons and the top ten take nearly 30%. Details on this clone: Its antigen is still unknown.

The junction had 5 bases not matched to a gene; V was cut back by 1 base and J by 3 bases. Germline CDR1 SNHLY, CDR2 FYNNEI. CDR3 length: 15 residues. Sequenced material: CD8+ T cells sorted from blood, taken at week 4, from a patient treated with tofacitinib. V gene TRBV2 combines with J gene TRBJ1-2, with 7 bases identical to TRBD1. The receptor was isolated from a human donor with alopecia areata. The CDR3 DNA reads TGTGCCAGCAGTGAAGGACAGGGCCAACACTATGGCTACACCTTC. This encodes CASSEGQGQHYGYTF. The whole variable domain, remainder taken from reference TRBV2 and TRBJ1-2, is EPEVTQTPSHQVTQMGQEVILRCVPISNHLYFYWYRQILGQKVEFLVSFYNNEISEKSEIFDDQFSVERPDGSNFTLKIRSTKLEDSAMYFCASSEGQGQHYGYTFGSGTRLTVV.